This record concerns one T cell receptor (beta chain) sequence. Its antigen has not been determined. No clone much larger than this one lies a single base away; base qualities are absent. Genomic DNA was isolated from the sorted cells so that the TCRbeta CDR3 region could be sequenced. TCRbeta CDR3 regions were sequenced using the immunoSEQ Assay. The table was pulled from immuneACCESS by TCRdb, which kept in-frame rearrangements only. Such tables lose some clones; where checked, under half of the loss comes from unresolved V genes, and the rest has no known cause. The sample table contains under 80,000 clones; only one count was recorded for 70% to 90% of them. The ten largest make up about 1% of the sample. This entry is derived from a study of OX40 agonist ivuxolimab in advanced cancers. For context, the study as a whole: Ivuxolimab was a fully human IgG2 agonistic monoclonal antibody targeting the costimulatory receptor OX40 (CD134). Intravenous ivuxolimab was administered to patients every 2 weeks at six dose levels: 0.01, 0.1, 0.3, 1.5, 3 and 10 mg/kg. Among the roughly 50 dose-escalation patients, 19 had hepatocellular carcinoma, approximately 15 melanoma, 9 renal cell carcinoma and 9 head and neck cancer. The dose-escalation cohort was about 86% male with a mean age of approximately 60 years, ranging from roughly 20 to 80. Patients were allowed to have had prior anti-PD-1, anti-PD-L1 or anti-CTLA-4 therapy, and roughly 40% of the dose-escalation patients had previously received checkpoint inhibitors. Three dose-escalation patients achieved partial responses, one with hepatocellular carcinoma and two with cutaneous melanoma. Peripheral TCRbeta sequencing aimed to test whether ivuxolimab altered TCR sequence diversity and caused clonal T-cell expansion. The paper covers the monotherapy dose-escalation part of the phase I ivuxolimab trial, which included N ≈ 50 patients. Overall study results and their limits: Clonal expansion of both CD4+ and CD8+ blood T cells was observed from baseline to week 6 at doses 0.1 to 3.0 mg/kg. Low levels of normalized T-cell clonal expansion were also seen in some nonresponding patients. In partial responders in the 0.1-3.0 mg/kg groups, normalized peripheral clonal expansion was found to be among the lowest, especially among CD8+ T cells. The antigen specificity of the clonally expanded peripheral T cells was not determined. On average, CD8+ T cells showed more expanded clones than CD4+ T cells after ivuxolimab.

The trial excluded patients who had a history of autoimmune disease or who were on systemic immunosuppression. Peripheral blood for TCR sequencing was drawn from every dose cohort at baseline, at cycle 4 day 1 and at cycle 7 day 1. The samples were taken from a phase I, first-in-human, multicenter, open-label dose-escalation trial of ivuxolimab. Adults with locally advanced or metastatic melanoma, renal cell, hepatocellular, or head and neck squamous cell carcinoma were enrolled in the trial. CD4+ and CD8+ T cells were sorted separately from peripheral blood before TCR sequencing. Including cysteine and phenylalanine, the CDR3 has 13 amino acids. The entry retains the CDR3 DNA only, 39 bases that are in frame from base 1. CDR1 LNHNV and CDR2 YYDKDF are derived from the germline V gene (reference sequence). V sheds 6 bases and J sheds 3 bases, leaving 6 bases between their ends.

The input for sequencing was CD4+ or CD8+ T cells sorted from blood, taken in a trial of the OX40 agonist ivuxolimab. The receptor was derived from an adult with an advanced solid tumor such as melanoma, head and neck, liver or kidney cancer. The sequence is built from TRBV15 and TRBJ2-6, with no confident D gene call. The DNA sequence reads TGTGCCACCAGAATCGGTGGGGCCAACGTCCTGACTTTC. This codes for CATRIGGANVLTF.